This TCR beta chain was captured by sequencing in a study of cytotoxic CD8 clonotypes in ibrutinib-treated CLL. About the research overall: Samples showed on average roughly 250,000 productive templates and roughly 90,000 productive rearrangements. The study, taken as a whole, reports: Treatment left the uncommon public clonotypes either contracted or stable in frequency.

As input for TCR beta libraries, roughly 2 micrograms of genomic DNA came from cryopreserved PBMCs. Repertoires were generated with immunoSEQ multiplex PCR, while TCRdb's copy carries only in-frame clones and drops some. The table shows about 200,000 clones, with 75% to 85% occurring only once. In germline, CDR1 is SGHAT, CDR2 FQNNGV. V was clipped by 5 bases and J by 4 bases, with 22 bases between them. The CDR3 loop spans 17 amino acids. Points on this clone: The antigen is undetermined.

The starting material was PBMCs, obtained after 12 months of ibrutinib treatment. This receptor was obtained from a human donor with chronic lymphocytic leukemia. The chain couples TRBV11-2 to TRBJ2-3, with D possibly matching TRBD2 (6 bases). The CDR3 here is CASSGLGGAWGPDTQYF. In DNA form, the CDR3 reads TGTGCCAGCAGCGGCCTCGGAGGGGCCTGGGGACCAGATACGCAGTATTTT.